The rows below give T cell receptor beta chains drawn from one sample of a study of identifying expanded T cells in peripheral blood. Generated by immunoSEQ multiplex PCR, the TCRdb table keeps only in-frame clones and is missing some. The table lists some 70,000 clones, roughly 90% of them singletons, with roughly 3.5% in the top ten. Source material: blood. These receptors came from a person aged 18-70 years in good health. CDR3s include the opening cysteine and the closing phenylalanine or tryptophan.

cdr3_aa,v_call,j_call
CSVGITGQETQYF,TRBV29-1,TRBJ2-5
CASSPTSGLAGAWGNEQFF,TRBV4-1,TRBJ2-1
CASTRGGSSNTGELFF,TRBV6-6,TRBJ2-2
CASSPPGQIETQYF,TRBV18,TRBJ2-5
CARSFRGDLFYEQYF,TRBV5-3,TRBJ2-7
CASSLARGTSGIRTGELFF,TRBV11-2,TRBJ2-2
CASDPETGSGYTF,TRBV2,TRBJ1-2
CSANRGTEAFF,TRBV20-1,TRBJ1-1
CASSEDTGSGANVLTF,TRBV6-1,TRBJ2-6
CASSWGWGEGNQPQHF,TRBV5-5,TRBJ1-5
CASSQDSSGNTIYF,TRBV7-9,TRBJ1-3
CASRLRRGPHEYSEAFF,TRBV12-2,TRBJ1-1
CASSSRGDLRETQYF,TRBV7-3,TRBJ2-5
CASSTDRGYSPLHF,TRBV19,TRBJ1-6
CASSLRGSEAFF,TRBV7-2,TRBJ1-1
CASSLEVGQTEKLFF,TRBV5-6,TRBJ1-4
CASSPSGSFNEQFF,TRBV18,TRBJ2-1